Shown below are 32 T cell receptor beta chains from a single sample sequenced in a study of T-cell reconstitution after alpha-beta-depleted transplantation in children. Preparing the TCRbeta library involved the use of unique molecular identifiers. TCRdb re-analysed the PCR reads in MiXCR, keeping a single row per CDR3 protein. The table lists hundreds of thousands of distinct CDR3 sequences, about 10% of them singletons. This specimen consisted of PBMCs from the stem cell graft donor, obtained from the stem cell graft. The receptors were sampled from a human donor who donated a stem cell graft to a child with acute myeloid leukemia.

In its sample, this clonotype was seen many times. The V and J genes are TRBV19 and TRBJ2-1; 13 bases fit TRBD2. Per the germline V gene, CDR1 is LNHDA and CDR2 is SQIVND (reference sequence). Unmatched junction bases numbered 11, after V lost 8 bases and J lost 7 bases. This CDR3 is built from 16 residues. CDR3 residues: CASRDGGLAGRNEQFF. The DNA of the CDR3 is TGTGCCAGTCGAGATGGGGGACTAGCGGGACGGAATGAGCAGTTCTTC.

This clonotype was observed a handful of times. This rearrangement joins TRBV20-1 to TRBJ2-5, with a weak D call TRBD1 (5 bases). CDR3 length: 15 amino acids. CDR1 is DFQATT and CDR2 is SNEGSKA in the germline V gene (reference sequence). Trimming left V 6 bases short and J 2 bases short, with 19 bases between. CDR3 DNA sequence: TGCAGTGCCAAAGCCGCCCGCCCAGGGCAAGAGACCCAGTACTTC. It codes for CSAKAARPGQETQYF.

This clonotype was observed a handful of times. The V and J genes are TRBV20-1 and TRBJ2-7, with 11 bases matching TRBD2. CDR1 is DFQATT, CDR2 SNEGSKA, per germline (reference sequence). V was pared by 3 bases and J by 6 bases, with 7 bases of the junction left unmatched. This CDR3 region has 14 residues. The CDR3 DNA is TGCAGTGCTAGGTCACTAGCGGGAGCACCCGAGCAGTACTTC. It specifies CSARSLAGAPEQYF.

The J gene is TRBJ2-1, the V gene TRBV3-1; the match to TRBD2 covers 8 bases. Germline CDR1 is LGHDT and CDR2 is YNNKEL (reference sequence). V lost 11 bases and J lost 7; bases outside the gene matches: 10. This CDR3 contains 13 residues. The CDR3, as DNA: TGTGCCTCGGGGGGGACTCCCAAAAATGAGCAGTTCTTC. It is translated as CASGGTPKNEQFF.

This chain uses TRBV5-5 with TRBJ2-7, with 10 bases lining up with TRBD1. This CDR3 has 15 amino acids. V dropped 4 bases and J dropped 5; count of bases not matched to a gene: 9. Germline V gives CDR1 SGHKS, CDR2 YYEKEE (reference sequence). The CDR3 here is CASSIRTGGRNEQYF. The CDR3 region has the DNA TGTGCCAGCAGCATCAGGACAGGGGGACGGAACGAGCAGTACTTC.

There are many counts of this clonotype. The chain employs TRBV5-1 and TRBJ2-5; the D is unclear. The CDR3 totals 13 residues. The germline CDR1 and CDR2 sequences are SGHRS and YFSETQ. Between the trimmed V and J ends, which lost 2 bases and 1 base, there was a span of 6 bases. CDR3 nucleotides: TGCGCCAGCAGCTTTGGTCCCCAAGAGACCCAGTACTTC. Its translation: CASSFGPQETQYF.

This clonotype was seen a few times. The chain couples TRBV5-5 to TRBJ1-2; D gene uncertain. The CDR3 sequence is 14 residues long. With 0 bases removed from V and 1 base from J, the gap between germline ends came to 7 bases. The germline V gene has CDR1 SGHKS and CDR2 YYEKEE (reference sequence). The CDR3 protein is CASSLGPGNYGYTF. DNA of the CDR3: TGTGCCAGCAGCTTGGGTCCGGGTAACTATGGCTACACCTTC.

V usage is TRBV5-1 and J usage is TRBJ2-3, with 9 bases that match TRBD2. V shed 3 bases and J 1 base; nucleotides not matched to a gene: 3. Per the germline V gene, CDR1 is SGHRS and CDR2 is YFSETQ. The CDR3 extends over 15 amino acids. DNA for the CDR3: TGCGCCAGCAGCTCTAGCGGGATGGGCACAGATACGCAGTATTTT. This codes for CASSSSGMGTDTQYF. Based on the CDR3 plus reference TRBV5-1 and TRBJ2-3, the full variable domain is KAGVTQTPRYLIKTRGQQVTLSCSPISGHRSVSWYQQTPGQGLQFLFEYFSETQRNKGNFPGRFSGRQFSNSRSEMNVSTLELGDSALYLCASSSSGMGTDTQYFGPGTRLTVL.

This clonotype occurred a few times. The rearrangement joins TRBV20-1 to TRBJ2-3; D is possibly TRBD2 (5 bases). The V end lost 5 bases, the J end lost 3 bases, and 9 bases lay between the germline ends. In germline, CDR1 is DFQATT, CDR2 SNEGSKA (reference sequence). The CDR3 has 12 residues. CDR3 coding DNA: TGCAGTGCTCCACTAGGTACAGATACGCAGTATTTT. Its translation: CSAPLGTDTQYF.

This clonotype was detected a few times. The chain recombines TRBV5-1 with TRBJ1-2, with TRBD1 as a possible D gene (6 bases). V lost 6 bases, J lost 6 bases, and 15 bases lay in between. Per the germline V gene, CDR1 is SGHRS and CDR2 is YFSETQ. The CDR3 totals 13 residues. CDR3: CASTPKSGDGYTF. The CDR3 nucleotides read TGCGCCAGCACCCCCAAGTCAGGGGATGGCTACACCTTC.

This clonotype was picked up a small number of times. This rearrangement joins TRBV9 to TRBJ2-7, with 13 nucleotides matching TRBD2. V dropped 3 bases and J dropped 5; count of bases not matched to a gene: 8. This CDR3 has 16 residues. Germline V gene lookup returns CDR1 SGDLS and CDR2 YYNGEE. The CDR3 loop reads CASSEGGLAGTHEQYF. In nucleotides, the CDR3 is TGTGCCAGCAGCGAGGGGGGACTAGCGGGAACCCACGAGCAGTACTTC.

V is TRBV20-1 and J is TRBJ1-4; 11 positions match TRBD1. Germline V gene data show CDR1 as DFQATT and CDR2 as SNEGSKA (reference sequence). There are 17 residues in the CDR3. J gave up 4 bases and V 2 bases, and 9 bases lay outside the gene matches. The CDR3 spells CSARSRTGGVDNEKLFF. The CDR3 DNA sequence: TGCAGTGCTAGAAGCAGGACAGGGGGCGTCGATAATGAAAAACTGTTTTTT.

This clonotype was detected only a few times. CDR3 region: CASSLGTGGWNEQFF. CDR3 in DNA: TGTGCCAGCAGCTTAGGGACAGGGGGCTGGAATGAGCAGTTCTTC. The rearrangement uses TRBV11-1 and TRBJ2-1; 11 positions match TRBD1. Germline lookup yields CDR1 SGHAT and CDR2 FQDESV (reference sequence). V was clipped by 1 base and J by 7 bases; unmatched bases: 3. This CDR3 is 15 amino acids long.

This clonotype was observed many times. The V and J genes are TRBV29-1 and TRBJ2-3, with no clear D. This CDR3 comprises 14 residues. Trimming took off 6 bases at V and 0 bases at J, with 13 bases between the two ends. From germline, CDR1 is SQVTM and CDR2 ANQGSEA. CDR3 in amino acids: CSVIHGSSTDTQYF. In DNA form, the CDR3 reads TGCAGCGTGATCCACGGGTCTAGCACAGATACGCAGTATTTT.

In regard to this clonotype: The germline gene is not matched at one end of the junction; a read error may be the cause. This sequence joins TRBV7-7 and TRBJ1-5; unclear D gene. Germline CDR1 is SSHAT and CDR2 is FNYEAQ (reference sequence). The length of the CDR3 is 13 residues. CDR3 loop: CASSPRPSGPQHF. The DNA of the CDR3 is TGTGCTAGCAGCCCTCGCCCCTCAGGGCCCCAGCATTTT. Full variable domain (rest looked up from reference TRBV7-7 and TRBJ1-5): GAGVSQSPRYKVTKRGQDVTLRCDPISSHATLYWYQQALGQGPEFLTYFNYEAQPDKSGLPSDRFSAERPEGSISTLTIQRTEQRDSAMYRCASSPRPSGPQHFGDGTRLSIL.

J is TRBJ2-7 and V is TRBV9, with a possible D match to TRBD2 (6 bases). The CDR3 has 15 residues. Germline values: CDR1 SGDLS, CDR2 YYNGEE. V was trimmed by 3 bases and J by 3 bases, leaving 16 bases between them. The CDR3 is CASSEALGTVYEQYF. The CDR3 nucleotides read TGTGCCAGCAGCGAGGCCCTCGGGACTGTCTACGAGCAGTACTTC.

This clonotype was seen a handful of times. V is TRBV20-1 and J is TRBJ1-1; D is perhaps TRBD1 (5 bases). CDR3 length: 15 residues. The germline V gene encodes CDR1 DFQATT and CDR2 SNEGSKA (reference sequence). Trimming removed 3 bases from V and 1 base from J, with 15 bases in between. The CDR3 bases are TGCAGTGCTAGTCGCAGACAGAGACAGAACACTGAAGCTTTCTTT. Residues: CSASRRQRQNTEAFF.

CDR3 sequence: CSATGNTIYF. The CDR3, as DNA: TGCAGTGCTACCGGGAACACCATATATTTT. J is TRBJ1-3 and V is TRBV20-1; D is ambiguous. CDR3 length equals 10 residues. CDR1 and CDR2 from the germline V gene are DFQATT and SNEGSKA (reference sequence). V shed 4 bases and J shed 7 bases, with 5 bases lying between them.

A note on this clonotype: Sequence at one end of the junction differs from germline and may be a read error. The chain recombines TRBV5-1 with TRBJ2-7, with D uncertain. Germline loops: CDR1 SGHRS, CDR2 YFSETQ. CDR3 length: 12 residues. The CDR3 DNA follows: TGCGCCAGCAGCTTGGTCGGATCCTACGAGCACTTC. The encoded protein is CASSLVGSYEHF.

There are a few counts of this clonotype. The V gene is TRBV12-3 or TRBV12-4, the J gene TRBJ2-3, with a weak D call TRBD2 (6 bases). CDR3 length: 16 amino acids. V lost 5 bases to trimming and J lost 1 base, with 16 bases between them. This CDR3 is CASSGLRLEGTDTQYF. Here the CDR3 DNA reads TGTGCCAGCAGTGGCCTAAGACTAGAAGGCACAGATACGCAGTATTTT.

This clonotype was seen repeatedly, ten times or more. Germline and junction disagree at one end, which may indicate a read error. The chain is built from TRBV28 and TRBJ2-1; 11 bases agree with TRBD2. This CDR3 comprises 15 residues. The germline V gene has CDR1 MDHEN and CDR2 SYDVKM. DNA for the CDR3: TGCGCCAGCAGCTTGCTAGCGGGGGGATACAATGAGCAGTTCTTC. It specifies CASSLLAGGYNEQFF.

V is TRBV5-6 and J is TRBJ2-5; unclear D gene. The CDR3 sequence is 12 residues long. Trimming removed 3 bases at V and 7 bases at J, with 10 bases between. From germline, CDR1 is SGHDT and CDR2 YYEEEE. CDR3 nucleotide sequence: TGTGCCAGCAGCTCGGGTGTCAGGACCCAGTACTTC. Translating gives CASSSGVRTQYF.

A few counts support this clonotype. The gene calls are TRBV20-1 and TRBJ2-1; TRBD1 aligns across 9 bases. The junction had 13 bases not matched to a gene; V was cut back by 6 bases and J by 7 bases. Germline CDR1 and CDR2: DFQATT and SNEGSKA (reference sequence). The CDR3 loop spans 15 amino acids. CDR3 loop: CSAPPRTGVWNEQFF. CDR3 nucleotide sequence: TGCAGTGCCCCTCCCCGGACAGGGGTTTGGAATGAGCAGTTCTTC.

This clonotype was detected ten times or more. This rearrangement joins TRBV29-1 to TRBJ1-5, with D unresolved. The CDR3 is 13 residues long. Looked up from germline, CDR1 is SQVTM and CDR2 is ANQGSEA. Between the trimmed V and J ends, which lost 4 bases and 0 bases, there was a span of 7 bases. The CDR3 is CSVGGGSNQPQHF. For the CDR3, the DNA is TGCAGCGTTGGGGGAGGTAGCAATCAGCCCCAGCATTTT. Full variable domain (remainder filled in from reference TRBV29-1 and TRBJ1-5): SAVISQKPSRDICQRGTSLTIQCQVDSQVTMMFWYRQQPGQSLTLIATANQGSEATYESGFVIDKFPISRPNLTFSTLTVSNMSPEDSSIYLCSVGGGSNQPQHFGDGTRLSIL.

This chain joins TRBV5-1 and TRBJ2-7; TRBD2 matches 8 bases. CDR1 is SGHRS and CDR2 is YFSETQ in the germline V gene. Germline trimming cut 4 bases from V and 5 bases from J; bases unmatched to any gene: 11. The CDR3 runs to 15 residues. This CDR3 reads CASSPPGTSVDEQYF. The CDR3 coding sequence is TGCGCCAGCAGCCCTCCCGGGACTAGTGTCGACGAGCAGTACTTC.

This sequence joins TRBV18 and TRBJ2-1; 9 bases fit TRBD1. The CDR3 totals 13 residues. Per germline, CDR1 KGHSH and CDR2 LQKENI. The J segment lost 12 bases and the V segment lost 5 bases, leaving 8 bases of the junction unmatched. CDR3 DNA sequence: TGTGCCAGCTCAACCGACAGGGGGTCGGGGCAGTTCTTC. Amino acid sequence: CASSTDRGSGQFF.

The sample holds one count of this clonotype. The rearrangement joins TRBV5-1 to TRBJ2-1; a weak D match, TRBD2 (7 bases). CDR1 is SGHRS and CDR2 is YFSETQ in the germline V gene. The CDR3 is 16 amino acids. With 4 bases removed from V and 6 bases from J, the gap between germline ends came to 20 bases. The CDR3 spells CASSLGASGRRNEQFF. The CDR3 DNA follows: TGCGCCAGCAGCCTGGGGGCTAGCGGAAGGCGCAATGAGCAGTTCTTC.

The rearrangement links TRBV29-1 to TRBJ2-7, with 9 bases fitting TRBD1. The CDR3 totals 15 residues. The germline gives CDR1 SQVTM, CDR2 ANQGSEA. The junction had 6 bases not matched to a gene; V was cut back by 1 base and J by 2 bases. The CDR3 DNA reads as TGCAGCGTTGAAGGGAGAGGACAGGGGACCTACGAGCAGTACTTC. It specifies CSVEGRGQGTYEQYF.

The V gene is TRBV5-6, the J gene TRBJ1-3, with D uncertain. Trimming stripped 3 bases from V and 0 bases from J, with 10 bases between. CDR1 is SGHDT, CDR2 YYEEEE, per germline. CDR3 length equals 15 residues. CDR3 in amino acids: CASSYGPTSGNTIYF. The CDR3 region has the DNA TGTGCCAGCAGCTACGGACCGACCTCTGGAAACACCATATATTTT.

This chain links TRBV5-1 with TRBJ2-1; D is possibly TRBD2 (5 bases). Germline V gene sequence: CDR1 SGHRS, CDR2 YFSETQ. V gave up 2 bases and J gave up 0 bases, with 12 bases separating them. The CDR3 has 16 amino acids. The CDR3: CASSFEAVSSYNEQFF. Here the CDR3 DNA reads TGCGCCAGCAGCTTCGAAGCGGTGAGCTCCTACAATGAGCAGTTCTTC.

The CDR3 here is CASSGGIATYNEQFF. DNA for the CDR3: TGTGCCAGCAGTGGCGGGATTGCCACCTACAATGAGCAGTTCTTC. This rearrangement joins TRBV6-1 to TRBJ2-1; the D gene is possibly TRBD2 (6 bases). The CDR3 covers 15 residues. CDR1 is MNHNS, CDR2 SASEGT, per germline. Trimming removed 4 bases from V and 2 bases from J, with 12 bases in between.

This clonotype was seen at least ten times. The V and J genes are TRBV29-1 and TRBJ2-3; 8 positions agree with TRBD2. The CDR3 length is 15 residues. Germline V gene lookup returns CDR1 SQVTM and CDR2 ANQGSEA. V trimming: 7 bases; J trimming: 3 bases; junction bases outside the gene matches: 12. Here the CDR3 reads CSADGASGFTDTQYF. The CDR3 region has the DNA TGCAGCGCCGACGGAGCTAGCGGGTTTACAGATACGCAGTATTTT.